The clone carrying this TCR beta chain was seen just once. The sample carries other DNA sequences with the same CDR3. Germline CDR1 reads MNHEY; CDR2 reads SVGAGI. After removal of 8 bases from V and 4 bases from J, the junction contained 3 bases not matched to a gene. This CDR3 region has 13 residues. The entry originates in a study of blood T cell repertoires in COVID-19. At the level of the study: Sites across the United States, Italy and Spain contributed samples from acute and convalescent COVID-19.

Sequenced by immunoSEQ multiplex PCR; TCRdb stores in-frame clones only, minus some. Of around 250,000 clones in the sample, under 90% were seen once. This receptor was identified in a human donor in a cohort sampled during active COVID-19. This chain links TRBV6-5 with TRBJ1-5; 9 bases line up with TRBD1. Sequencing was carried out using peripheral blood. CDR3 loop: CASGTGSNQPQHF. In DNA, the CDR3 is TGTGCCAGCGGGACAGGGAGTAATCAGCCCCAGCATTTT.